This T cell receptor beta chain stems from a study of blood T cell repertoires in COVID-19. Overall study context: Acute and convalescent COVID-19 samples came from the United States, Italy and Spain.

Produced via immunoSEQ multiplex PCR; TCRdb's table is partial and in-frame only. The data hold 150,000 to 200,000 clones, with around 87% observed a single time. The CDR3 runs to 18 residues. V was cut by 5 bases and J by 1 base, with 23 bases left in between. CDR1 is MGHRA and CDR2 is YSYEKL in the germline V gene. Material for sequencing was peripheral blood. The source of this sequence is a man aged 18 to 30 with acute or convalescent COVID-19. V gene TRBV4-1 combines with J gene TRBJ1-1; D might be TRBD1 (6 bases). In DNA, the CDR3 is TGCGCCAGCAGCGACCGGAACCAGGGGCGCAGGCGGAACACTGAAGCTTTCTTT. Its translation is CASSDRNQGRRRNTEAFF.